What follows describes a single T cell receptor beta chain. This specimen belongs to a study of blood T cell repertoires in COVID-19. Study in general: Some COVID-19 samples were acute and others convalescent; all came from the United States, Italy and Spain. The cDNA or gDNA used as material had been derived from T cells, B-cell-depleted T cells, or PBMCs.

Study processing details: Amplifying reference gene primers gave estimates of nucleated cell counts. Clones were read by immunoSEQ multiplex PCR, and TCRdb kept only the in-frame ones, dropping some. V and J calls and clone size come straight from that table; D and trimming were deduced from the DNA. The table has roughly 60,000 clones, around four fifths seen once; the top ten hold around 30%. The sequence was collected from a human donor in a cohort sampled during active COVID-19. Sequencing used peripheral blood.

CDR3 residues: CASSRGRNTEAFF. CDR3 nucleotide sequence: TGTGCCAGCTCCAGGGGGAGGAACACTGAAGCTTTCTTT. The chain joins TRBV7-3 to TRBJ1-1; TRBD1 aligns across 7 bases. V trimming: 8 bases; J trimming: 1 base; junction bases outside the gene matches: 4. The CDR3 is 13 amino acids. Germline values: CDR1 SGHTA, CDR2 FQGTGA.